This TCR beta chain was found in a study of T cells in Graves' hyperthyroidism and ophthalmopathy. General observations from the study: Ophthalmopathy onset followed model prediction by a median roughly 6 months. Most clonotypes expanded in thyroid above 0.001 were likewise present in blood.

Isolation of PBMCs was performed on roughly 9 ml fresh peripheral blood. Many counts were recorded for this clonotype. No antigen is known for it. Amplification of TCR beta CDR3 regions was performed using RNA transcripts as template. In the first-round RT-PCR of the TCR CDR3, the HTBI primer set was used. One entry per CDR3 protein results from TCRdb running MiXCR on the multiplex PCR reads. Of around 540,000 distinct CDR3 sequences in the sample, about 16% were seen once. The origin of this receptor is a woman in her 30s with Graves' ophthalmopathy. Sequenced material: blood.

DNA for the CDR3: TGTGCCAGCGTGGGGGGAAGCTATGGCTACACCTTC. Translation gives CASVGGSYGYTF. The chain is built from TRBV28 and TRBJ1-2, with a weak D call TRBD1 (5 bases). CDR3 length: 12 residues. Per germline, CDR1 MDHEN and CDR2 SYDVKM. Between the trimmed V and J ends, which lost 8 bases and 4 bases, there was a span of 11 bases.